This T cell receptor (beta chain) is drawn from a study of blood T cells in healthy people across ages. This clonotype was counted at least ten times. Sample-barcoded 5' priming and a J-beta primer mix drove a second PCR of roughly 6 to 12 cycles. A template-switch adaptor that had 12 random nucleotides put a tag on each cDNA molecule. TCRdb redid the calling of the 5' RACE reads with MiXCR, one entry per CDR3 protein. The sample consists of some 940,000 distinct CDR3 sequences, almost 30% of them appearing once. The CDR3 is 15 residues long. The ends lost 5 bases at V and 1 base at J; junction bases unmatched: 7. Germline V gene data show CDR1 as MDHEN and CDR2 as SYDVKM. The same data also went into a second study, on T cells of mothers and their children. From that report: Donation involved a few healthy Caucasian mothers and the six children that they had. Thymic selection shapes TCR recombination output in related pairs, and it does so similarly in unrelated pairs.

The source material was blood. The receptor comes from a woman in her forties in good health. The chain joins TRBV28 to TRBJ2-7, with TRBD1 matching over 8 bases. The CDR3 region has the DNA TGTGCCAGCAGTGCGCCCGGGACAGGATCCTACGAGCAGTACTTC. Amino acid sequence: CASSAPGTGSYEQYF.